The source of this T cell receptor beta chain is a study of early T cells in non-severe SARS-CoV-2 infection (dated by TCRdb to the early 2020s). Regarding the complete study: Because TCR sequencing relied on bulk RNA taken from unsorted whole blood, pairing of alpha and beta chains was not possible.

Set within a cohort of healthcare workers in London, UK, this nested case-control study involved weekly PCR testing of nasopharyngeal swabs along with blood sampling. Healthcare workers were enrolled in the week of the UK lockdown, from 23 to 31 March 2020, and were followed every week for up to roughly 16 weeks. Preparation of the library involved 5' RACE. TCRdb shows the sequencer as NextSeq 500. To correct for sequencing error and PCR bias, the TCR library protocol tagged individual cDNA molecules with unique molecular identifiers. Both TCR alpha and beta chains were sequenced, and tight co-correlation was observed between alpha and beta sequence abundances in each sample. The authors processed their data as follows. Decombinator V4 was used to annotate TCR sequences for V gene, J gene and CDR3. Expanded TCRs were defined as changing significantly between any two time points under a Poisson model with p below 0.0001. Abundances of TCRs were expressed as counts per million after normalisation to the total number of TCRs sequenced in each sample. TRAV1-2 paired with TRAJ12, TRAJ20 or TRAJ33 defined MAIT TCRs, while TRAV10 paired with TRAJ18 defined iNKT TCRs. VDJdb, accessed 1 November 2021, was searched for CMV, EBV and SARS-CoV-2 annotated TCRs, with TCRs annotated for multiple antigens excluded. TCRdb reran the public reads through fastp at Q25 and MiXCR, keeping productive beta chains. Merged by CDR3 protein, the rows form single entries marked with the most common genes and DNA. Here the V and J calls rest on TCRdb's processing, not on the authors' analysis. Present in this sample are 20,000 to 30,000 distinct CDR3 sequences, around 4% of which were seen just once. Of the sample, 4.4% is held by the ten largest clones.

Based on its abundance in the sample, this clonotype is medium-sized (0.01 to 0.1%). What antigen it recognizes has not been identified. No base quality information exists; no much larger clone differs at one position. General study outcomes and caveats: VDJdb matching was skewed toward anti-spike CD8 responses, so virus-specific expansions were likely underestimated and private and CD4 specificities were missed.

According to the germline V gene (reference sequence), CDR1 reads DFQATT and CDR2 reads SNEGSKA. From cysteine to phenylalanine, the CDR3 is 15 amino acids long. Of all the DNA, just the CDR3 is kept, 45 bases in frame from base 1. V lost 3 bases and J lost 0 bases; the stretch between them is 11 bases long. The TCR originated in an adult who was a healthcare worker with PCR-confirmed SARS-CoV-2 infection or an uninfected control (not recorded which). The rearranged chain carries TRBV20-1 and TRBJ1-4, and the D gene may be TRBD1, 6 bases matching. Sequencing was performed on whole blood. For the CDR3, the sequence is CSARNRETTNEKLFF. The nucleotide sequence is TGCAGTGCTAGGAACAGGGAAACAACTAATGAAAAACTGTTTTTT.